This entry lists 5 T cell receptor beta chains sequenced from one sample in a study of beta chain features in type 1 diabetes. The sequenced template was cDNA made from the entire isolated RNA. Sequencing used immunoSEQ multiplex PCR; TCRdb keeps in-frame clones, though not all of them. In the table there are about 150,000 clones, around 10% of which are singletons. Sequencing was performed on central memory CD4+ T cells from blood. These receptors were collected from a man between 18 and 29 years old in good health.

The J gene is TRBJ2-1, the V gene TRBV4-3; D is unclear. V was pared by 0 bases and J by 0 bases, with 6 bases between. CDR3 length: 15 residues. CDR1 and CDR2 (germline): LGHNA, YSLEER. CDR3 bases: TGCGCCAGCAGCCAAGAGTTGAGCTCCTACAATGAGCAGTTCTTC. It codes for CASSQELSSYNEQFF.

In its sample, this clone was seen a few times. V usage is TRBV5-4 and J usage is TRBJ2-1, with D maybe TRBD1 (5 bases). The length of the CDR3 is 15 residues. Trimming stripped 0 bases from V and 3 bases from J, with 10 bases between. Germline V CDR1 and CDR2: SGHNT, YYREEE (reference sequence). CDR3 bases: TGTGCCAGCAGCTTGGGCAGGGAACACTACAATGAGCAGTTCTTC. Translation: CASSLGREHYNEQFF.

This clone appeared a few times. The CDR3: CAISDPLGLAGGGETQYF. CDR3 nucleotides: TGTGCCATCAGTGACCCGCTGGGGCTAGCGGGGGGTGGAGAGACCCAGTACTTC. The rearrangement joins TRBV10-3 to TRBJ2-5; 11 bases fit TRBD2. J lost 4 bases, V lost 3 bases, and 13 bases had no gene match. The CDR3 runs to 18 residues. Germline values: CDR1 ENHRY, CDR2 SYGVKD.

This clone was seen a handful of times. CDR3 nucleotides: TGTGCCAGCAGCTTCGCAGGGATGGGTCAGCCCCAGCATTTT. Protein product: CASSFAGMGQPQHF. This rearrangement joins TRBV7-2 to TRBJ1-5; tentative D call: TRBD1 (5 bases). V dropped 3 bases and J dropped 6 bases, with 12 bases sitting between them. CDR3 length: 14 residues. The germline V gene encodes CDR1 SGHTA and CDR2 FQGNSA.

This clone was found a few times. The chain couples TRBV18 to TRBJ2-2; no clear D gene. The V gene's germline CDR1 is KGHSH and CDR2 LQKENI. The CDR3 is 12 amino acids. V was trimmed by 4 bases and J by 4 bases, leaving 4 bases between them. CDR3 protein: CASSRGTGELFF. The CDR3 DNA reads as TGTGCCAGCTCACGAGGCACCGGGGAGCTGTTTTTT.